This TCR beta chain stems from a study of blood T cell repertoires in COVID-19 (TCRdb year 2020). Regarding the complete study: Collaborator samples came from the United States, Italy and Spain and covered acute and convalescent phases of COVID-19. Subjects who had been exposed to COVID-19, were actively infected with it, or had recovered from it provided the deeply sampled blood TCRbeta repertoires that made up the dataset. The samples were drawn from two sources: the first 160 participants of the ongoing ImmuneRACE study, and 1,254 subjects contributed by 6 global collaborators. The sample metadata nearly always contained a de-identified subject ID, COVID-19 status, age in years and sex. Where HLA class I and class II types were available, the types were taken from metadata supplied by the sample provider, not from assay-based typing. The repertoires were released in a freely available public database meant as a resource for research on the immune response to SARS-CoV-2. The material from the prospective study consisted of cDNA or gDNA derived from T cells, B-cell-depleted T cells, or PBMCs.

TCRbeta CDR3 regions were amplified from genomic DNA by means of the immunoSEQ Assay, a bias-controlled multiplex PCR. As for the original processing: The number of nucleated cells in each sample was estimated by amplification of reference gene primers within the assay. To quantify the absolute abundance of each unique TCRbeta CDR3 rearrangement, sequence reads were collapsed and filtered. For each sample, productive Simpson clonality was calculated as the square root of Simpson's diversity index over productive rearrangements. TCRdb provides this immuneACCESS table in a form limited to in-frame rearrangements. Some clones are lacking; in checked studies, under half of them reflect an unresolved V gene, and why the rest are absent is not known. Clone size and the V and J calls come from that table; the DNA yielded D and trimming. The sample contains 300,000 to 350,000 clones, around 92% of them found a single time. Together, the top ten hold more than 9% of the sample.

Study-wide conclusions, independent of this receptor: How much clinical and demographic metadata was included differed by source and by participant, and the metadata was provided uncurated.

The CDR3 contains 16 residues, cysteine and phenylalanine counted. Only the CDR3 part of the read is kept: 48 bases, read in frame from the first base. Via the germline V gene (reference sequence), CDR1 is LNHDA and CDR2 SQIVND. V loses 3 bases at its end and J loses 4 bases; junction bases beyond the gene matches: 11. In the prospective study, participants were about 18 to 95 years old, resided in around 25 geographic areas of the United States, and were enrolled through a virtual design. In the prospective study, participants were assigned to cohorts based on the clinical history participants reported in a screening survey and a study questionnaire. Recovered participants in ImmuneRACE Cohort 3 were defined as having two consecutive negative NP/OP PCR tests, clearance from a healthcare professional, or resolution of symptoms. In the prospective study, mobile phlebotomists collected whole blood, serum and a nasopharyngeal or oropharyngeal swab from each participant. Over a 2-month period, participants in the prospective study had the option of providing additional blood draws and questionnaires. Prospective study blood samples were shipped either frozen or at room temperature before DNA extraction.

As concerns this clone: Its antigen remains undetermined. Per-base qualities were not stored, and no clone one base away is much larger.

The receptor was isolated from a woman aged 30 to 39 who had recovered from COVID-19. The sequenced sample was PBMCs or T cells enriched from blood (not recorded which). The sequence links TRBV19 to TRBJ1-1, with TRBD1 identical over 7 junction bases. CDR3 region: CASSIFSVTGITEAFF. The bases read TGTGCCAGTAGTATTTTCAGCGTGACAGGGATCACTGAAGCTTTCTTT.